The clone carrying this TCR beta chain was counted at least ten times. The data originate from a study of early T cells in non-severe SARS-CoV-2 infection. Individual cDNA molecules were tagged with unique molecular identifiers, the study reported. TCRdb reprocessed the 5' RACE reads with MiXCR, giving one entry per CDR3 protein. The data show about 55,000 distinct CDR3 sequences, 8% to 9% seen once. The TCR sequence derives from an adult who was a healthcare worker with PCR-confirmed SARS-CoV-2 infection or an uninfected control (not recorded which). Sequencing used whole blood.

CDR3 residues: CATTGQGNSPLHF. DNA for the CDR3: TGTGCCACAACGGGACAGGGTAATTCACCCCTCCACTTT. The V call is TRBV10-3, the J call TRBJ1-6; TRBD1 aligns across 9 bases. This CDR3 region has 13 residues. Germline V gene lookup returns CDR1 ENHRY and CDR2 SYGVKD. The V gene end was trimmed by 10 bases and the J gene end by 6 bases; junction bases not matched to a gene: 4.